Listed here are 15 T cell receptor beta chains from one sample, sequenced in a study of T cells of healthy individuals. TCRdb passed the 5' RACE reads through MiXCR, listing each CDR3 protein once. The repertoire holds tens of thousands of distinct CDR3 sequences, with 16% as singletons. The receptors originated from a human donor in good health.

The V gene is TRBV6-2 or TRBV6-3, the J gene TRBJ2-1; TRBD2 might be the D (5 bases). The CDR3 is 18 residues long. The germline V and J ends were trimmed by 7 bases and 5 bases, with 27 bases remaining between them. The V gene's germline CDR1 is MNHEY and CDR2 SVGEGT. The CDR3 DNA reads as TGTGCCAGCATTACACTGGCGATGATCACTAGGCTTGACAATGAGCAGTTCTTC. It is translated as CASITLAMITRLDNEQFF.

The chain links TRBV7-9 to TRBJ2-4; D is undetermined. The CDR3 loop spans 14 amino acids. Trimming stripped 3 bases from V and 0 bases from J, with 6 bases between. Germline CDR1 is SEHNR and CDR2 is FQNEAQ (reference sequence). The CDR3 DNA follows: TGTGCCAGCAGCTTCGCGGTAGCCAAAAACATTCAGTACTTC. This gives the protein CASSFAVAKNIQYF.

The CDR3: CASSSGTVYEQYF. The CDR3 DNA follows: TGCGCCAGCAGCTCCGGGACTGTCTACGAGCAGTACTTC. The chain joins TRBV5-1 to TRBJ2-7; a weak D match, TRBD2 (6 bases). This CDR3 is 13 amino acids long. The germline V gene encodes CDR1 SGHRS and CDR2 YFSETQ. Trimming removed 3 bases at V and 3 bases at J, with 10 bases between.

The gene calls are TRBV6-6 and TRBJ2-3; TRBD2 might be the D (5 bases). V was shortened by 5 bases and J by 6 bases, with 18 bases between the two germline ends. This CDR3 is built from 15 residues. Germline V lookup: CDR1 MNHNY, CDR2 SVGAGI (reference sequence). CDR3 amino acids: CASSSRGGGRDTQYF. CDR3 in DNA: TGTGCCAGCAGTAGCCGCGGAGGCGGCCGGGATACGCAGTATTTT.

CDR3 amino acids: CASSLGGGSTDTQYF. For the CDR3, the DNA is TGTGCCAGCAGCCTTGGCGGGGGTAGCACAGATACGCAGTATTTT. V gene TRBV3-1 combines with J gene TRBJ2-3; 7 positions match TRBD2. V trimming: 4 bases; J trimming: 0 bases; junction bases outside the gene matches: 4. Germline CDR1 is LGHDT and CDR2 is YNNKEL (reference sequence). CDR3 length: 15 amino acids.

This clonotype has at least ten counts. The chain employs TRBV10-1 and TRBJ2-2; no definite D call. Trimming stripped 0 bases from V and 6 bases from J, with 5 bases between. This CDR3 is 13 amino acids long. CDR1 is WNHNN, CDR2 SYGVQD, per germline (reference sequence). CDR3: CASSESFPGELFF. DNA of the CDR3: TGCGCCAGCAGTGAGTCGTTTCCCGGGGAGCTGTTTTTT.

The chain combines TRBV20-1 with TRBJ1-2, with no clear D. Germline values: CDR1 DFQATT, CDR2 SNEGSKA (reference sequence). Trimming removed 0 bases at V and 7 bases at J, with 12 bases between. CDR3 length: 13 amino acids. In nucleotides, the CDR3 is TGCAGTGCTAGAGATGGGCGGGGAGTTGGCTACACCTTC. This translates into CSARDGRGVGYTF.

With regard to this clonotype: The junction departs from germline at one end; a sequencing error may be responsible. V gene TRBV4-1 combines with J gene TRBJ2-7; D remains ambiguous. Germline V lookup: CDR1 MGHRA, CDR2 YSYEKL. This CDR3 has 16 amino acids. This CDR3 is CACSQDWVVEAYEQYF. The CDR3, as DNA: TGCGCCTGCAGCCAAGATTGGGTAGTCGAGGCCTACGAGCAGTACTTC.

This clonotype was seen a few times. This chain links TRBV28 with TRBJ2-5; D not resolved. The length of the CDR3 is 15 residues. CDR1 and CDR2 (germline): MDHEN, SYDVKM. Trimming took off 6 bases at V and 2 bases at J, with 16 bases between the two ends. The CDR3 DNA reads TGTGCCAGCAGCCTCTTCCGAAACAGACAAGAGACCCAGTACTTC. Protein sequence: CASSLFRNRQETQYF.

This clonotype was counted only a few times. The genes are TRBV12-3 or TRBV12-4 and TRBJ2-7; a weak D match, TRBD1 (6 bases). Trimming pared 5 bases from V and 2 bases from J, leaving 13 bases between. CDR3 length equals 14 residues. CDR3 DNA: TGTGCCAGCAGTCCTCGGGACAAGGCCTACGAGCAGTACTTC. Protein product: CASSPRDKAYEQYF.

This clonotype was found a few times. The J gene is TRBJ1-1, the V gene TRBV10-3; TRBD1 might be the D (5 bases). The CDR3 extends over 13 amino acids. V was clipped by 7 bases and J by 0 bases, with 9 bases between them. Germline values: CDR1 ENHRY, CDR2 SYGVKD. CDR3 sequence reads: CAITGGMNTEAFF. CDR3 nucleotides: TGTGCCATCACCGGGGGGATGAACACTGAAGCTTTCTTT.

The table lists this clonotype with a few counts. CDR3 sequence (DNA): TGTGCCAGCAGCTTTGGACTAGCGGGAGGGAACTCCTACAATGAGCAGTTCTTC. It specifies CASSFGLAGGNSYNEQFF. This rearrangement joins TRBV11-1 to TRBJ2-1, with 15 bases that match TRBD2. V trimming: 3 bases; J trimming: 0 bases; junction bases outside the gene matches: 3. Germline lookup yields CDR1 SGHAT and CDR2 FQDESV (reference sequence). The CDR3 loop spans 18 amino acids.

This clonotype was observed at least ten times. The CDR3, as DNA: TGTGCCAGCAGCGAACGGACAGGGGTAAATTCACCCCTCCACTTT. Protein product: CASSERTGVNSPLHF. The V call is TRBV9, the J call TRBJ1-6, with TRBD1 identical over 9 bases. CDR3 length: 15 residues. Losses at the gene ends were 3 bases for V and 7 bases for J; bases not matched to a gene: 5. Germline CDR1 and CDR2: SGDLS and YYNGEE.

The chain joins TRBV29-1 to TRBJ2-1; tentative D call: TRBD2 (6 bases). The length of the CDR3 is 13 residues. Trimming left V 8 bases short and J 7 bases short, with 18 bases between. Looked up from germline, CDR1 is SQVTM and CDR2 is ANQGSEA. CDR3 DNA: TGCAGCTCCTTGAGAGTTGGGGGGAATGAGCAGTTCTTC. Its translation: CSSLRVGGNEQFF.

This clonotype was observed a few times. The genes are TRBV21-1 and TRBJ1-5; TRBD1, the D gene given by the table, was not confirmed from the DNA. TRBV21-1 is recorded as a pseudogene. The CDR3 is made up of 19 amino acids. Here the CDR3 reads CASSKRENQTPNSNQPQHF. In DNA, the CDR3 is TGTGCCAGCAGCAAACGGGAAAACCAGACTCCAAATAGCAATCAGCCCCAGCATTTT.